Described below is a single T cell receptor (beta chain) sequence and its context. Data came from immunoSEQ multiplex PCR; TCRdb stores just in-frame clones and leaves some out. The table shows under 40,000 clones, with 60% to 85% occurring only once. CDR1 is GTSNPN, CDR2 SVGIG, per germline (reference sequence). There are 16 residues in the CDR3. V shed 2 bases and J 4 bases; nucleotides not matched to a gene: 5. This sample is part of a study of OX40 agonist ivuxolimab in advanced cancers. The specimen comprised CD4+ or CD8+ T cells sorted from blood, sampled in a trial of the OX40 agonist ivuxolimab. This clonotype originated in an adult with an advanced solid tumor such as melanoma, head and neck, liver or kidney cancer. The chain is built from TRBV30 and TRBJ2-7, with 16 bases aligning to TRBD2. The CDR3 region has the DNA TGTGCCTGGAGTATGGGGACTAGCGGGAGGGGATACGAGCAGTACTTC. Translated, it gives CAWSMGTSGRGYEQYF.